What follows are 26 T cell receptor beta chains derived from one specimen sequenced in a study of kidney transplant recipient with SARS-CoV-2 infection. One entry per CDR3 protein, called by TCRdb with MiXCR from the reads. This table holds 200,000 to 300,000 distinct CDR3 sequences, under 30% found once. The sample in question was a blood sample, obtained at baseline and on roughly day 110 from a kidney transplant recipient. These receptors were collected from a male patient in his thirties who had COVID-19 and was a kidney transplant recipient. Some T cells could come from the graft donor.

This clonotype was picked up many times. The rearrangement joins TRBV15 to TRBJ2-5, with unresolved D. The CDR3 has 12 residues. Germline CDR1 LNHNV, CDR2 YYDKDF (reference sequence). V was shortened by 6 bases and J by 8 bases, with 13 bases between the two germline ends. This CDR3 reads CATREIPGTQYF. DNA for the CDR3: TGTGCCACCAGAGAGATACCAGGAACCCAGTACTTC.

This clonotype was seen ten or more times. The chain carries TRBV6-6 and TRBJ1-2; D remains unclear. Between the trimmed V and J ends, which lost 8 bases and 2 bases, there was a span of 12 bases. The CDR3 runs to 13 residues. Germline-derived CDR1 and CDR2 are MNHNY and SVGAGI (reference sequence). CDR3: CASYQEENYGYTF. The CDR3 DNA reads as TGTGCCAGCTACCAGGAGGAGAACTATGGCTACACCTTC.

This clonotype was seen at least ten times. The chain joins TRBV7-9 to TRBJ2-1, with D perhaps TRBD2 (6 bases). Between the trimmed V and J ends, which lost 2 bases and 6 bases, there was a span of 14 bases. Germline CDR1 reads SEHNR; CDR2 reads FQNEAQ (reference sequence). The CDR3 is 15 residues long. The DNA of the CDR3 is TGTGCCAGCAGCTTAAGGACTATCACCACCAATGAGCAGTTCTTC. It specifies CASSLRTITTNEQFF.

This clonotype has just a few counts. The chain combines TRBV5-1 with TRBJ2-5, with D tentatively TRBD1 or TRBD2 (6 bases each). The ends were cut back, 5 bases at V and 5 bases at J, with 13 bases in the middle. This CDR3 comprises 13 residues. From germline, CDR1 is SGHRS and CDR2 YFSETQ. The CDR3 coding sequence is TGCGCCAGCAGTTCAGGGGAGGTGGAGACCCAGTACTTC. This sequence encodes CASSSGEVETQYF.

The sample holds many counts of this clonotype. The chain combines TRBV20-1 with TRBJ1-1, with D maybe TRBD1 (5 bases). The CDR3 is 17 amino acids. The germline gives CDR1 DFQATT, CDR2 SNEGSKA (reference sequence). The germline V and J ends were trimmed by 1 base and 0 bases, with 18 bases remaining between them. As DNA, the CDR3 is TGCAGTGCTAGAGGGGATTCATTGGACACGATGAACACTGAAGCTTTCTTT. This sequence encodes CSARGDSLDTMNTEAFF.

On this clonotype: Because it lacks the conserved phenylalanine or tryptophan at the end, this CDR3 is likely a read error. DNA of the CDR3: TGTGCCAGCAGCACTCGCATTGAATCTCGAAAGACCTATGGCTACACCTCC. As protein: CASSTRIESRKTYGYTS. V usage is TRBV7-6 and J usage is TRBJ1-2; no clear D gene. Deletions cut 5 bases from V and 4 bases from J, with 23 bases between. Germline V lookup: CDR1 SGHVS, CDR2 FNYEAQ. CDR3 length: 17 amino acids.

In its sample, this clonotype was seen many times. The rearrangement joins TRBV3-1 to TRBJ1-1; D uncertain. The CDR3 totals 17 residues. V dropped 5 bases and J dropped 4 bases, with 23 bases sitting between them. Germline values: CDR1 LGHDT, CDR2 YNNKEL (reference sequence). In DNA form, the CDR3 reads TGTGCCAGCAGCTGTAAAGCTCCCATTTCAATTCGCACTGAAGCTTTCTTT. This sequence encodes CASSCKAPISIRTEAFF.

This clonotype was counted ten times or more. The V and J genes are TRBV20-1 and TRBJ2-5, with D perhaps given as TRBD1 or TRBD2 (5 bases each). Germline V gene lookup returns CDR1 DFQATT and CDR2 SNEGSKA (reference sequence). The V gene lost 3 bases and the J gene lost 3 bases, with 8 bases spanning the gap. CDR3 length equals 12 residues. Here the CDR3 reads CSARGDKETQYF. In DNA form, the CDR3 reads TGCAGTGCTAGGGGGGATAAAGAGACCCAGTACTTC.

This clonotype was detected many times. V gene TRBV11-2 combines with J gene TRBJ2-3, with D hard to call. The ends were cut back, 8 bases at V and 2 bases at J, with 17 bases in the middle. The germline V gene has CDR1 SGHAT and CDR2 FQNNGV. The CDR3 is 15 residues long. The CDR3 sequence: CASLQRSGLTDTQYF. In DNA, the CDR3 is TGTGCCAGCCTCCAGCGCTCGGGTCTCACAGATACGCAGTATTTT.

This clonotype was seen many times. CDR3 residues: CASSPRPELAKNIQYF. CDR3 sequence (DNA): TGTGCCAGCAGCCCTAGGCCCGAACTAGCCAAAAACATTCAGTACTTC. The gene calls are TRBV14 and TRBJ2-4; D unresolved. The germline V gene has CDR1 SGHDN and CDR2 FVKESK. V was cut by 4 bases and J by 0 bases, with 13 bases left in between. The CDR3 has 16 residues.

This clonotype has a count of ten or more. This chain joins TRBV7-2 and TRBJ1-1; D unresolved. CDR3 length: 13 residues. Trimming cost V 5 bases and J 4 bases, with 11 bases left between them. Germline CDR1 and CDR2: SGHTA and FQGNSA. CDR3 sequence: CASSLQPFTEAFF. CDR3 coding DNA: TGTGCCAGCAGCCTACAGCCGTTCACTGAAGCTTTCTTT.

This clonotype was detected ten times or more. This chain uses TRBV6-2 or TRBV6-3 with TRBJ1-2; D is ambiguous. Germline V gene sequence: CDR1 MNHEY, CDR2 SVGEGT. V was cut by 5 bases and J by 4 bases, with 23 bases left in between. This CDR3 spans 17 amino acids. CDR3 amino acids: CASSAADCIGKTYGYTF. CDR3 in DNA: TGTGCCAGCAGTGCGGCCGACTGCATCGGAAAGACCTATGGCTACACCTTC.

This clonotype appeared many times. The chain couples TRBV14 to TRBJ2-7, with D possibly TRBD2 on 5 matching bases. This CDR3 region has 16 residues. Trimming cost V 4 bases and J 0 bases, with 16 bases left between them. CDR1 and CDR2 (germline): SGHDN, FVKESK. CDR3 coding DNA: TGTGCCAGCAGCCCGTTCCTAGCCCAGAGCTCCTACGAGCAGTACTTC. This encodes CASSPFLAQSSYEQYF.

About this clonotype: Possible read error: a much larger clone is one base away. This chain links TRBV12-3 or TRBV12-4 with TRBJ1-1; D is possibly TRBD1 (5 bases). This CDR3 has 13 residues. V was cut by 10 bases and J by 1 base, with 13 bases left in between. CDR3 in amino acids: CANRADRNTEAFF. The CDR3 coding sequence is TGTGCCAACAGAGCCGACAGGAACACTGAAGCTTTCTTT.

This clonotype was recorded many times. The rearrangement links TRBV4-3 to TRBJ2-2; TRBD2 matches at 14 bases. Trimming at V came to 0 bases and at J to 7 bases, leaving 4 bases not matched to a gene. The length of the CDR3 is 17 residues. Germline assignment: CDR1 LGHNA and CDR2 YSLEER. The CDR3 bases are TGCGCCAGCAGCCAAGAGACTAGCGGGGGGGCCGACGGGGAGCTGTTTTTT. The encoded protein is CASSQETSGGADGELFF.

At least ten counts were recorded for this clonotype. The chain recombines TRBV7-9 with TRBJ1-2, with no clear D. This CDR3 is 17 amino acids long. The germline V gene has CDR1 SEHNR and CDR2 FQNEAQ (reference sequence). The V gene lost 5 bases and the J gene lost 4 bases, with 23 bases spanning the gap. The CDR3 DNA follows: TGTGCCAGCAGCATAGGAACATACCATGGAAAGACCTATGGCTACACCTTC. Its protein is CASSIGTYHGKTYGYTF.

The table lists this clonotype with many counts. The CDR3 loop is CASSSPSGQINEKLFF. Written as DNA, the CDR3 is TGTGCCAGCAGCTCGCCCTCGGGACAGATTAATGAAAAACTGTTTTTT. The chain carries TRBV7-8 and TRBJ1-4; TRBD1 matches at 7 bases. Germline assignment: CDR1 SGHVS and CDR2 FQNEAQ. This CDR3 has 16 amino acids. The trim removed 4 bases at V and 4 bases at J, leaving 9 bases unmatched.

This clonotype was counted at least ten times. The V and J genes are TRBV3-1 and TRBJ2-6; no definite D call. The CDR3 spans 19 residues. Germline loops: CDR1 LGHDT, CDR2 YNNKEL (reference sequence). V lost 3 bases to trimming and J lost 5 bases, with 23 bases between them. CDR3 sequence reads: CASSHAWHPSQSRANVLTF. CDR3 in DNA: TGTGCCAGCAGCCATGCGTGGCACCCTTCACAAAGTCGGGCCAACGTCCTGACTTTC.

A remark on this clonotype: With a much larger clone just one base away, this may be a read error. The chain carries TRBV27 and TRBJ1-1, with TRBD1 identical over 7 bases. Looked up from germline, CDR1 is MNHEY and CDR2 is SMNVEV (reference sequence). This CDR3 is built from 13 residues. DNA for the CDR3: TGTGTCAGCCTCGACAGGGTGACCACTGAAGCTTTCTTT. This codes for CVSLDRVTTEAFF.

This clonotype was seen ten or more times. This chain uses TRBV3-1 with TRBJ1-6; D is undetermined. The CDR3 is made up of 19 amino acids. Germline lookup yields CDR1 LGHDT and CDR2 YNNKEL (reference sequence). V lost 5 bases, J lost 5 bases, and 25 bases lay in between. For the CDR3, the DNA is TGTGCCAGCAGCTACGGGTGCTCCCATTTCATACATCATAATTCACCCCTCCACTTT. Protein product: CASSYGCSHFIHHNSPLHF.

This clonotype was counted at least ten times. The chain uses TRBV4-2 and TRBJ2-6; D remains unclear. The germline V and J ends were trimmed by 5 bases and 5 bases, with 22 bases remaining between them. CDR3 length equals 18 residues. The V gene's germline CDR1 is LGHNA and CDR2 YNFKEQ. The CDR3, as DNA: TGTGCCAGCAGCATCTCCCAAAGGTTACAAAGTCGGGCCAACGTCCTGACTTTC. Residues: CASSISQRLQSRANVLTF.

The rearrangement joins TRBV5-3 to TRBJ1-2; unclear D gene. TRBV5-3 is filed as an ORF, its function uncertain. Trimming removed 7 bases from V and 4 bases from J, with 23 bases in between. This CDR3 spans 16 amino acids. CDR3 loop: CARHLVVVRKTYGYTF. The CDR3 DNA sequence: TGTGCCAGACACCTTGTAGTGGTGAGAAAGACCTATGGCTACACCTTC.

This clonotype was counted many times. The chain joins TRBV14 to TRBJ1-2; a possible D gene is TRBD1 (5 bases). Germline CDR1 and CDR2: SGHDN and FVKESK. V was cut by 1 base and J by 4 bases, with 13 bases left in between. The CDR3 totals 15 residues. DNA of the CDR3: TGTGCCAGCAGCCAAGTCCCCGGGGCGCCCTATGGCTACACCTTC. This encodes CASSQVPGAPYGYTF.

This clonotype was recorded at least ten times. The chain uses TRBV5-4 and TRBJ2-7; 7 nucleotides align to TRBD2. The CDR3 length is 16 residues. Germline V CDR1 and CDR2: SGHNT, YYREEE (reference sequence). The junction had 10 bases not matched to a gene; V was cut back by 4 bases and J by 0 bases. The CDR3 region is CASSPDGGISSYEQYF. CDR3 sequence (DNA): TGTGCCAGCAGCCCGGACGGGGGGATAAGCTCCTACGAGCAGTACTTC.

The rearrangement joins TRBV19 to TRBJ2-3; possible D gene TRBD2, 5 bases. The V end was cut by 5 bases, the J end by 2 bases, with 11 bases between. This CDR3 spans 14 amino acids. Germline lookup yields CDR1 LNHDA and CDR2 SQIVND (reference sequence). CDR3 sequence: CASSSGGLTDTQYF. The CDR3 bases are TGTGCCAGTAGTTCTGGAGGCCTCACAGATACGCAGTATTTT.

Many counts were recorded for this clonotype. The CDR3 spells CSAIQNVIPYEQYF. CDR3 DNA sequence: TGCAGTGCTATACAGAACGTCATCCCCTACGAGCAGTACTTC. V usage is TRBV20-1 and J usage is TRBJ2-7; D gene ambiguous. This CDR3 is 14 amino acids long. Germline V gene lookup returns CDR1 DFQATT and CDR2 SNEGSKA (reference sequence). Trimming cost V 4 bases and J 2 bases, with 15 bases left between them.